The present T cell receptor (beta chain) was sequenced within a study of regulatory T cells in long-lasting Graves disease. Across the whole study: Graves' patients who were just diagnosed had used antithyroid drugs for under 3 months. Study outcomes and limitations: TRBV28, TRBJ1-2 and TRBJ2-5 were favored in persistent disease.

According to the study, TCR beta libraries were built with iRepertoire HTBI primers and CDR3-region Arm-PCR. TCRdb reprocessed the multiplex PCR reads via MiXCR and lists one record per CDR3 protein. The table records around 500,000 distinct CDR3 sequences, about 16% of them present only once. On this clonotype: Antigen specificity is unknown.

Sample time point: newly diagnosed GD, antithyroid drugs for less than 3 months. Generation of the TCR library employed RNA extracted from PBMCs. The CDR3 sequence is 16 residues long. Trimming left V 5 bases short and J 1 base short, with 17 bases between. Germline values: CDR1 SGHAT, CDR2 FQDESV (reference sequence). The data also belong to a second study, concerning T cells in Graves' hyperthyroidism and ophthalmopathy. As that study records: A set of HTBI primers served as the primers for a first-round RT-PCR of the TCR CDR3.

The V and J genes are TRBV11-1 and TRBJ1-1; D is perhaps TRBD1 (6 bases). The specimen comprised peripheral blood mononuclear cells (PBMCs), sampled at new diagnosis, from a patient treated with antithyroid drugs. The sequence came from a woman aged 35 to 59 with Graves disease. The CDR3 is CASSPSRGFPNTEAFF. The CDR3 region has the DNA TGTGCCAGCAGCCCGAGCAGGGGTTTTCCGAACACTGAAGCTTTCTTT.